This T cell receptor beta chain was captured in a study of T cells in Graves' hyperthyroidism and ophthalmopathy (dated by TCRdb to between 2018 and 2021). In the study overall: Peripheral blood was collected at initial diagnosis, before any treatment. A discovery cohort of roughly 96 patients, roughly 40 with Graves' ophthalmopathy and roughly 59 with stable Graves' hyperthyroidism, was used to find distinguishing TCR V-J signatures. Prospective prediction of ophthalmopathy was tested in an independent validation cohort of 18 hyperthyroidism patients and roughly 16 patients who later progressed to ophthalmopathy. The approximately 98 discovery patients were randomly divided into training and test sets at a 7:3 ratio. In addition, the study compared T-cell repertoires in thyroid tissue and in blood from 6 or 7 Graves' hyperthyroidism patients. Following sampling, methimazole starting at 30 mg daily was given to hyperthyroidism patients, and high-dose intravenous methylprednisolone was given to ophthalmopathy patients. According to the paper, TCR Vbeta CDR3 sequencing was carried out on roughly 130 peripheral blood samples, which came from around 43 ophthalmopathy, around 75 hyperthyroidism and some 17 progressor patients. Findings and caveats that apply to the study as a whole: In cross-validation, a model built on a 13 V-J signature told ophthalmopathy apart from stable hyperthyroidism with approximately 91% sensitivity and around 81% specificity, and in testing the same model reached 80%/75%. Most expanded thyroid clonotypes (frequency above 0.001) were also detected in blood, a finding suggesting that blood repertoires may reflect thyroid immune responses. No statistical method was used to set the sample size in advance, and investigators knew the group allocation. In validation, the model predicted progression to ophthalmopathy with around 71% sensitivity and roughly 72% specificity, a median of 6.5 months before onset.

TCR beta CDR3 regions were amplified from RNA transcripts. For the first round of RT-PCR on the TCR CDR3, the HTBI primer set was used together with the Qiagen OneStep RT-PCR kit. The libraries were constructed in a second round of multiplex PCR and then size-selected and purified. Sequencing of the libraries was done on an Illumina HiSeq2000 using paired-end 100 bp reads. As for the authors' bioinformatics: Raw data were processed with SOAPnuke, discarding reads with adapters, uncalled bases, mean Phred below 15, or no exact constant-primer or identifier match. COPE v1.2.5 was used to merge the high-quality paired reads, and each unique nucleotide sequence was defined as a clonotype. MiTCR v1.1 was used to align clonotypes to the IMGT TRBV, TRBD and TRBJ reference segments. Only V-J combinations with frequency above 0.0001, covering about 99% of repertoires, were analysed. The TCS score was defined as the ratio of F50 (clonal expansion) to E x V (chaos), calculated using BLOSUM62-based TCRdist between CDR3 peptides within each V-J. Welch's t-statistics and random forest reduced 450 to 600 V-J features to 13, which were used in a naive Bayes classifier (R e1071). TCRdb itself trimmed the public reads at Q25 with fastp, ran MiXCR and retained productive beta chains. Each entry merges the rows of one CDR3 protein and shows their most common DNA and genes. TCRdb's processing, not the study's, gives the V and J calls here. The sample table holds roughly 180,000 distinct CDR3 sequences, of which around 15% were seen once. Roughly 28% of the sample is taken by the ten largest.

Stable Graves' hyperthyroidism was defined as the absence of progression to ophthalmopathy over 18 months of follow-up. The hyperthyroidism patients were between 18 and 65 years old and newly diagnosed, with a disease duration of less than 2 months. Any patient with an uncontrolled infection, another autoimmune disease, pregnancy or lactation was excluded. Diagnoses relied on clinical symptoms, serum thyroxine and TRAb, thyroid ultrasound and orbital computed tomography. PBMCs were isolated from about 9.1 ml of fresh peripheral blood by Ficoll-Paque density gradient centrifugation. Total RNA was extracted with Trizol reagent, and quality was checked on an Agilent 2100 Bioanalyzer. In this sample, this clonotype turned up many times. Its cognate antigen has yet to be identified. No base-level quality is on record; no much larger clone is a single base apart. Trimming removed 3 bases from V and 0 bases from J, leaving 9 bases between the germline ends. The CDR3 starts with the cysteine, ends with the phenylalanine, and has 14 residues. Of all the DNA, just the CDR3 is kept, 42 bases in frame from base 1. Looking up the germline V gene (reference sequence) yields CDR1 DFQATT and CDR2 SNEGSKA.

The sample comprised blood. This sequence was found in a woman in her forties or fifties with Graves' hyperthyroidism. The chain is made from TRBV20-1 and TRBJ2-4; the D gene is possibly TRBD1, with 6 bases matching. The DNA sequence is TGCAGTGCTAGGGGGACACTAGCCAAAAACATTCAGTACTTC. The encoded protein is CSARGTLAKNIQYF.